This T cell receptor (beta chain) was sequenced during a study of CD8 T cells in ankylosing spondylitis. Using quantitative 5'-RACE with molecular barcodes, the authors made TCR beta libraries. TCRdb re-called the 5' RACE reads with MiXCR, one entry per CDR3 protein. The sample consists of about 800,000 distinct CDR3 sequences, 12% of them appearing once. This clonotype has more than one count but fewer than ten. The antigen is undetermined. V was pared by 3 bases and J by 1 base, with 6 bases of the junction left unmatched. The CDR3 length is 15 residues. From germline, CDR1 is DFQATT and CDR2 SNEGSKA (reference sequence). The study, taken as a whole, reports: Typical of ankylosing spondylitis blood, it appeared, was a TCR beta motif of eight highly homologous variants.

This chain links TRBV20-1 with TRBJ2-3; 8 nucleotides align to TRBD1. The receptor was isolated from a male donor with ankylosing spondylitis. Input material: blood, either unsorted or a sorted T cell fraction (not recorded which). The CDR3 nucleotides read TGCAGTGCTAGGTCGGCGGGACAGGGCACAGATACGCAGTATTTT. Translating gives CSARSAGQGTDTQYF.